Listed below are T cell receptor beta chains from one sample, sequenced in a study of T cells in tumors after PD-1 blockade. TCRdb's table, derived via immunoSEQ multiplex PCR, lists solely in-frame clones and lacks some. The sample has about 25,000 clones, about 84% seen once. The sequencing used PBMCs, collected after anti-PD-1 treatment. Receptors originate from a human donor with basal cell carcinoma. Both conserved end residues are part of each CDR3. D genes are given only for firm matches. Size values are once, few and many counts, or a class for expanded clones, and some rows have none.

>TRBD2|TRBV5-4|TRBJ2-2|-
CASSFRAGGRSNTGELFF
TGTGCCAGCAGCTTTAGAGCGGGGGGCCGGTCGAACACCGGGGAGCTGTTTTTT
>TRBD1|TRBV5-6|TRBJ1-1|-
CASSLDRDAFF
TGTGCCAGCAGCCTGGACAGGGACGCTTTCTTT
>TRBD1|TRBV6-5|TRBJ1-4|few
CASMRDRGREKLFF
TGTGCCAGCATGCGTGACAGGGGGAGAGAAAAACTGTTTTTT
>-|TRBV12-3/TRBV12-4|TRBJ1-3|once
CASSFRNTIYF
TGTGCCAGCAGTTTCCGAAACACCATATATTTT
>TRBD2|TRBV5-1|TRBJ2-3|-
CASSPGLAGATDTQYF
TGCGCCAGCAGCCCAGGACTAGCGGGTGCCACAGATACGCAGTATTTT
>TRBD1|TRBV7-8|TRBJ2-2|-
CASPRQGYTGELFF
TGTGCCAGCCCCCGACAGGGATACACCGGGGAGCTGTTTTTT
>TRBD1|TRBV5-8|TRBJ1-1|-
CASSSGQGLDTEAFF
TGTGCCAGCAGCTCAGGACAGGGGTTGGACACTGAAGCTTTCTTT
>-|TRBV12-5|TRBJ2-1|-
CASGLGGAVLNEQFF
TGTGCTAGTGGTTTGGGGGGGGCCGTTCTGAATGAGCAGTTCTTC
>-|TRBV6-5|TRBJ2-2|-
CATQERDRITGELFF
TGTGCCACCCAGGAGAGGGACCGGATCACCGGGGAGCTGTTTTTT
>-|TRBV6-1|TRBJ1-2|-
CASSERRNYGYTF
TGTGCCAGCAGTGAACGGAGAAACTATGGCTACACCTTC
>-|TRBV7-2|TRBJ2-5|-
CASSTLGGGTQTQYF
TGTGCCAGCAGCACCTTGGGGGGGGGCACGCAGACCCAGTACTTC
>-|TRBV10-2|TRBJ1-2|-
CASSESGQNYGYTF
TGCGCCAGCAGTGAGTCAGGACAGAACTATGGCTACACCTTC
>TRBD2|TRBV3-1/TRBV3-2|TRBJ2-5|-
CASSSSGTSGGQETQYF
TGTGCCAGCAGCTCTTCGGGGACTAGCGGAGGCCAAGAGACCCAGTACTTC
>TRBD1|TRBV10-2|TRBJ1-2|-
CASAGQGTQNGYTF
TGCGCCAGCGCGGGACAGGGGACGCAAAATGGCTACACCTTC
>-|TRBV19|TRBJ2-2|-
CASTITAEAGELFF
TGTGCCAGTACCATTACCGCCGAGGCCGGGGAGCTGTTTTTT
>-|TRBV7-2|TRBJ2-1|few
CASSPRSRGNEQFF
TGTGCCAGCAGTCCCAGGTCCCGTGGGAATGAGCAGTTCTTC
>TRBD1|TRBV3-1/TRBV3-2|TRBJ2-7|-
CASSSTGAFEQYF
TGTGCCAGCAGCTCGACAGGGGCCTTCGAGCAGTACTTC
>-|TRBV7-6|TRBJ2-7|-
CASSLAGANEQYF
TGTGCCAGCAGCTTAGCAGGTGCAAACGAGCAGTACTTC
>TRBD2|TRBV6-4|TRBJ2-2|few
CASSETSGGASGELFF
TGTGCCAGCAGTGAAACGAGCGGGGGGGCCTCCGGGGAGCTGTTTTTT
>TRBD2|TRBV6-5|TRBJ2-1|-
CASSWTRLRTYNEQFF
TGTGCCAGCAGTTGGACTAGGCTAAGGACCTACAATGAGCAGTTCTTC
>-|TRBV5-6|TRBJ2-3|-
CASSLRGMRPTDTQYF
TGTGCCAGCAGCTTGAGGGGGATGCGTCCCACAGATACGCAGTATTTT
>-|TRBV9|TRBJ1-2|-
CASSAGTVGSYGYTF
TGTGCCAGCAGCGCAGGGACGGTGGGCTCCTATGGCTACACCTTC
>TRBD1|TRBV9|TRBJ1-2|-
CASSALPGQGYSGYTF
TGTGCCAGCAGCGCCCTTCCGGGACAGGGCTACTCTGGCTACACCTTC
>-|TRBV5-1|TRBJ1-5|-
CASSLEAGRQPQHF
TGCGCCAGCAGCTTGGAGGCAGGAAGACAGCCCCAGCATTTT
>TRBD1|TRBV7-9|TRBJ2-7|-
CASSLGRGQGSYEQYF
TGTGCCAGCAGCTTAGGTAGGGGACAGGGATCCTACGAGCAGTACTTC